The 19 T cell receptor beta chains reported below all come from one sample, sequenced in a study of PD-1 blockade in mismatch repair-deficient tumors. Libraries were prepared by immunoSEQ multiplex PCR; TCRdb keeps only in-frame clonotypes and omits some of them. The sample contains roughly 130,000 clones, roughly 90% of which appear only once. Here the sequenced sample was peripheral blood, taken just over 70 weeks after starting pembrolizumab. The receptors stem from an adult with mismatch repair-deficient cancer.

The rearrangement joins TRBV27 to TRBJ2-2, with TRBD2 matching over 7 bases. V lost 5 bases and J lost 1; bases outside the gene matches: 4. Germline V gene sequence: CDR1 MNHEY, CDR2 SMNVEV (reference sequence). The CDR3 totals 15 residues. The CDR3 loop reads CASSPIAGNTGELFF. In DNA, the CDR3 is TGTGCCAGCAGTCCCATAGCGGGGAACACCGGGGAGCTGTTTTTT.

The CDR3 DNA is TGTGCCTGGAGTGTACCAGTTTCGACTCACTACGAGCAGTACTTC. Translation: CAWSVPVSTHYEQYF. The chain is built from TRBV30 and TRBJ2-7; D not certain. Germline values: CDR1 GTSNPN, CDR2 SVGIG (reference sequence). V was clipped by 0 bases and J by 3 bases, with 15 bases between them. This CDR3 comprises 15 residues.

This clone occurred once. The chain joins TRBV14 to TRBJ2-7; TRBD1 agrees at 8 bases. V dropped 0 bases and J dropped 5; count of bases not matched to a gene: 6. The CDR3 runs to 15 residues. Per germline, CDR1 SGHDN and CDR2 FVKESK. The CDR3 protein is CASSQELDRGNEQYF. In DNA, the CDR3 is TGTGCCAGCAGCCAAGAGCTCGACAGGGGAAACGAGCAGTACTTC.

The CDR3 sequence is CASTDPGGASGSNEQFF. Here the CDR3 DNA reads TGTGCCAGTACCGACCCCGGGGGGGCTAGCGGGAGCAATGAGCAGTTCTTC. The genes are TRBV19 and TRBJ2-1; TRBD2 matches at 10 bases. V dropped 7 bases and J dropped 6; count of bases not matched to a gene: 15. The CDR3 sequence is 17 residues long. Germline-derived CDR1 and CDR2 are LNHDA and SQIVND (reference sequence).

The V call is TRBV5-1, the J call TRBJ2-7; 9 bases align to TRBD2. This CDR3 spans 17 amino acids. V gave up 2 bases and J gave up 6 bases; unmatched junction bases: 15. CDR1 is SGHRS, CDR2 YFSETQ, per germline. The CDR3 DNA reads TGCGCCAGCAGCTTATCGGTACAAGCGGGAGGTCTGGGCGAGCAGTACTTC. Protein sequence: CASSLSVQAGGLGEQYF.

This chain joins TRBV6-6 and TRBJ2-1; maybe TRBD2 (5 bases). CDR3 length: 15 residues. V dropped 5 bases and J dropped 7 bases, with 18 bases sitting between them. Germline V gene lookup returns CDR1 MNHNY and CDR2 SVGAGI (reference sequence). The CDR3 sequence is CASSRGSPFENEQFF. For the CDR3, the DNA is TGTGCCAGCAGTCGAGGGAGTCCTTTTGAGAATGAGCAGTTCTTC.

This chain uses TRBV6-1 with TRBJ1-4; the match to TRBD1 covers 7 bases. The CDR3 covers 14 residues. Germline V lookup: CDR1 MNHNS, CDR2 SASEGT. V lost 0 bases, J lost 11 bases, and 6 bases stayed unmatched. CDR3 sequence reads: CASSEAPDRAKLFF. The CDR3 coding sequence is TGTGCCAGCAGTGAAGCGCCCGACAGGGCTAAACTGTTTTTT.

This clone was seen only a few times. The chain has TRBV5-4 and TRBJ1-4; the D is unclear. CDR3 length: 13 residues. CDR1 SGHNT and CDR2 YYREEE come from the germline V gene (reference sequence). The V and J ends lost 2 bases and 8 bases respectively, with 10 bases between them. The CDR3 here is CASSLVPDEKLFF. Written as DNA, the CDR3 is TGTGCCAGCAGCTTAGTGCCAGACGAAAAACTGTTTTTT.

J is TRBJ2-7 and V is TRBV6-7; 8 bases line up with TRBD1. TRBV6-7 is sorted into the ORF group, with uncertain function. The CDR3 loop spans 16 amino acids. V shed 2 bases and J 4 bases; nucleotides not matched to a gene: 10. Here the CDR3 reads CASSYTAGGPPYEQYF. The DNA of the CDR3 is TGTGCCAGCAGTTACACTGCAGGGGGCCCCCCTTACGAGCAGTACTTC.

The chain combines TRBV11-2 with TRBJ2-2, with TRBD2 matching 8 bases. Per the germline V gene, CDR1 is SGHAT and CDR2 is FQNNGV. The CDR3 is made up of 16 amino acids. V was pared by 5 bases and J by 7 bases, with 12 bases of the junction left unmatched. CDR3 bases: TGTGCCAGCAGCCTTAATTGGGGACTAGATGGCGGGGAGCTGTTTTTT. It yields the protein CASSLNWGLDGGELFF.

The genes are TRBV4-2 and TRBJ2-3; TRBD2 matches at 13 bases. The V and J ends lost 2 bases and 3 bases, in that order; junction bases with no gene match: 14. Per the germline V gene, CDR1 is LGHNA and CDR2 is YNFKEQ. The CDR3 totals 20 residues. CDR3 region: CASSQRPWGLAGLGTDTQYF. The CDR3 coding sequence is TGTGCCAGCAGCCAACGCCCCTGGGGACTAGCGGGGCTTGGTACAGATACGCAGTATTTT.

This rearrangement joins TRBV4-1 to TRBJ2-7, with D unclear. Germline-derived CDR1 and CDR2 are MGHRA and YSYEKL. The V end lost 4 bases, the J end lost 5 bases, and 15 bases lay between the germline ends. This CDR3 is built from 14 residues. CDR3 region: CASSLGGLNHEQYF. The CDR3 DNA sequence: TGCGCCAGCAGCCTGGGCGGCCTGAACCACGAGCAGTACTTC.

V and J are TRBV7-9 and TRBJ1-5; TRBD1 matches 8 bases. Trimming cost V 4 bases and J 5 bases; bases outside gene matches: 7. Germline-derived CDR1 and CDR2 are SEHNR and FQNEAQ (reference sequence). This CDR3 contains 15 residues. The CDR3, as DNA: TGTGCCAGCAGCTCGGGACAGGAGCCCTATCAGCCCCAGCATTTT. Its translation: CASSSGQEPYQPQHF.

The genes are TRBV7-3 and TRBJ1-1; 10 nucleotides line up with TRBD1. Per germline, CDR1 SGHTA and CDR2 FQGTGA. The trim removed 8 bases at V and 3 bases at J, leaving 27 bases unmatched. The CDR3 is 21 amino acids. CDR3 sequence: CASLHYLRHGTGVILDTEAFF. The CDR3 DNA reads as TGTGCCAGCCTTCATTACTTGAGACATGGGACAGGGGTAATTTTGGACACTGAAGCTTTCTTT.

The chain couples TRBV30 to TRBJ2-1, with D tentatively TRBD2 (6 bases). Germline V gene sequence: CDR1 GTSNPN, CDR2 SVGIG (reference sequence). The V end was cut by 3 bases, the J end by 0 bases, with 18 bases between. There are 17 residues in the CDR3. CDR3 nucleotide sequence: TGTGCCTGGAGGGCATCTCATTCCGGGAGCTCCTACAATGAGCAGTTCTTC. It encodes CAWRASHSGSSYNEQFF.

V and J are TRBV7-2 and TRBJ2-7; D gene unclear. The CDR3 covers 14 residues. The germline V and J ends were trimmed by 5 bases and 0 bases, with 11 bases remaining between them. Germline V CDR1 and CDR2: SGHTA, FQGNSA. As DNA, the CDR3 is TGTGCCAGCAGCCCCTCCCCGAGCTCCTACGAGCAGTACTTC. This gives the protein CASSPSPSSYEQYF.

This CDR3 reads CASSLARLAGGYEQYF. The CDR3 DNA is TGTGCCAGCAGCTTAGCCCGACTAGCGGGAGGCTACGAGCAGTACTTC. The chain uses TRBV5-6 and TRBJ2-7, with 13 bases fitting TRBD2. This CDR3 region has 16 residues. With 2 bases clipped from V and 3 bases from J, the junction kept 5 bases outside the gene matches. CDR1 SGHDT and CDR2 YYEEEE come from the germline V gene.

This sequence joins TRBV28 and TRBJ2-5, with D unresolved. The germline V gene encodes CDR1 MDHEN and CDR2 SYDVKM. This CDR3 comprises 13 residues. Deletions cut 2 bases from V and 4 bases from J, with 8 bases between. The CDR3 sequence is CASSLDSGETQYF. The CDR3 DNA is TGTGCCAGCAGTTTAGACTCCGGAGAGACCCAGTACTTC.

The rearrangement links TRBV7-9 to TRBJ2-6; D could derive from TRBD1 or TRBD2 (7 bases each). V shed 5 bases and J shed 0 bases, with 17 bases lying between them. This CDR3 spans 18 amino acids. Germline V lookup: CDR1 SEHNR, CDR2 FQNEAQ (reference sequence). The CDR3 nucleotides read TGTGCCAGCAGCCAGGGGGGGACACTTACCTCTGGGGCCAACGTCCTGACTTTC. Amino acid sequence: CASSQGGTLTSGANVLTF. Supplemented by reference TRBV7-9 and TRBJ2-6, the full variable domain reads DTGVSQNPRHKITKRGQNVTFRCDPISEHNRLYWYRQTLGQGPEFLTYFQNEAQLEKSRLLSDRFSAERPKGSFSTLEIQRTEQGDSAMYLCASSQGGTLTSGANVLTFGAGSRLTVL.